The present T cell receptor beta chain was sequenced within a study of tumor and adjacent non-tumor tissue in lung cancer. Across the whole study: Patients comprised roughly 12 adenocarcinoma, a couple of squamous cell carcinoma and 1 small cell lung cancer. The study's findings and limits: Patients with more diverse tumor TCRs had worse survival.

A modified ARM-PCR protocol with three rounds of nested PCR amplified TCRbeta. A single record per CDR3 protein comes from TCRdb applying MiXCR to the multiplex PCR reads. The sample shows 60,000 to 90,000 distinct CDR3 sequences, around two thirds of them seen only once. The template was RNA from unsorted bulk tissue. This non-tumor lung sample came from over 3 cm beyond the tumor edge. Chemotherapy-naive patients with new lung cancer underwent thoracic surgery in China, August–late 2014. Points on this clonotype: Its antigen is undetermined. The germline gene is not matched at one end of the junction; a read error may be the cause.

Germline V gene lookup returns CDR1 ENHRY and CDR2 SYGVKD. This CDR3 has 13 residues. This chain links TRBV10-3 with TRBJ1-2, with 10 bases identical to TRBD1. The source is a woman aged 45-60 years with non-small cell lung cancer. Input material: distant non-tumor lung tissue. The CDR3 DNA sequence: TGTGACATCAGGGACAGGGGTGATTATGGCTACACCTTC. Translated, it gives CDIRDRGDYGYTF.